This TCR beta chain is from a study of T and B cells in COVID-19 patients. CDR1 GTSNPN and CDR2 SVGIG come from the germline V gene (reference sequence). After removal of 5 bases from V and 1 base from J, the junction contained 5 bases not matched to a gene. CDR3 size: 14 residues. TRB was amplified from around 250-500 ng of blood genomic DNA. BIOMED2 TRB-A/B primer pools were used in multiplex TRB PCR. TCRdb independently ran MiXCR on the multiplex PCR reads; one entry per CDR3 protein. Of around 19,000 distinct CDR3 sequences listed, about 36% are singletons. This clonotype originated in a human donor with active COVID-19. The chain has TRBV30 and TRBJ1-5; 7 bases align to TRBD1. Sequences were obtained from blood. CDR3 bases: TGTGCCTGGCGTCCGGGACAGAGCAATCAGCCCCAGCATTTT. Its protein is CAWRPGQSNQPQHF. The entire variable domain, with the rest obtained from reference TRBV30 and TRBJ1-5, is as follows: SQTIHQWPATLVQPVGSPLSLECTVEGTSNPNLYWYRQAAGRGLQLLFYSVGIGQISSEVPQNLSASRPQDRQFILSSKKLLLSDSGFYLCAWRPGQSNQPQHFGDGTRLSIL.